These 23 T cell receptor beta chains were all obtained from the same sample, sequenced in a study of preoperative IRX-2 immunotherapy in early breast cancer. Documented treatment: preoperative locoregional IRX-2 cytokine immunotherapy. This table comes from immunoSEQ multiplex PCR, and its TCRdb copy is limited to in-frame clones, with some not included. This repertoire shows 30,000 to 35,000 clones, under 85% found once; its top ten account for around 2.3%. The material was lymph node tissue, obtained from a patient treated with IRX-2 immunotherapy. The receptors here all came from a human donor with breast cancer.

The chain couples TRBV6-8 to TRBJ2-3; 12 positions agree with TRBD1. This CDR3 is built from 16 residues. CDR1 is MNHGY, CDR2 SAAAGT, per germline. J lost 5 bases, V lost 6 bases, and 9 bases had no gene match. CDR3 DNA: TGTGCCAGCAGGAGTCCGGGACAGGGGGCAAGAGATACGCAGTATTTT. Translation: CASRSPGQGARDTQYF.

Of note for this clone: The junction departs from germline at one end; a sequencing error may be responsible. The chain links TRBV6-8 to TRBJ1-2; maybe TRBD1 (5 bases). The CDR3 covers 13 residues. CDR1 and CDR2 from the germline V gene are MNHGY and SAAAGT. The CDR3 region has the DNA TGTGCCATCAGTCGGGACGGGAACTATGGCTACACCTTC. Translation: CAISRDGNYGYTF.

The V call is TRBV19, the J call TRBJ1-4; 8 nucleotides align to TRBD1. The CDR3 consists of 14 residues. The germline CDR1 and CDR2 sequences are LNHDA and SQIVND (reference sequence). The trim removed 4 bases at V and 8 bases at J, leaving 6 bases unmatched. CDR3 in DNA: TGTGCCAGTAGTAGGGCAGGGGGCCGAGAAAAACTGTTTTTT. Translating gives CASSRAGGREKLFF.

This chain links TRBV6-8 with TRBJ1-5; the D gene is possibly TRBD1 (6 bases). Germline-derived CDR1 and CDR2 are MNHGY and SAAAGT. V was trimmed by 2 bases and J by 5 bases, leaving 10 bases between them. The CDR3 runs to 14 residues. DNA for the CDR3: TGTGCCAGCAGTTACGTGTCAGGGGATCAGCCCCAGCATTTT. It encodes CASSYVSGDQPQHF.

The rearrangement links TRBV1 to TRBJ1-5; no DNA check was done on the table's D call, TRBD1. TRBV1 is annotated as a pseudogene. The CDR3 is made up of 15 amino acids. The CDR3 loop is CASSPQGQFNQPQHF. CDR3 DNA sequence: TGCGCCAGCAGCCCCCAAGGACAGTTCAATCAGCCCCAGCATTTT.

The chain is built from TRBV19 and TRBJ1-2; D is ambiguous. This CDR3 comprises 17 residues. The germline CDR1 and CDR2 sequences are LNHDA and SQIVND (reference sequence). Trimming pared 2 bases from V and 7 bases from J, leaving 23 bases between. CDR3 coding DNA: TGTGCCAGTAGTATATTCTACCGTGGCGTGCACAAGCGTGGCTACACCTTC. This encodes CASSIFYRGVHKRGYTF.

The chain couples TRBV28 to TRBJ1-1, with D possibly TRBD1 on 5 matching bases. The germline V and J ends were trimmed by 6 bases and 2 bases, with 10 bases remaining between them. CDR1 MDHEN and CDR2 SYDVKM come from the germline V gene. This CDR3 is 13 amino acids long. CDR3 DNA sequence: TGTGCCAGCAGACTCGGGGGTAACACTGAAGCTTTCTTT. It yields the protein CASRLGGNTEAFF.

The gene calls are TRBV6-8 and TRBJ1-6; a weak D match, TRBD1 (5 bases). The CDR3 runs to 17 residues. V dropped 2 bases and J dropped 0 bases, with 11 bases sitting between them. CDR1 is MNHGY and CDR2 is SAAAGT in the germline V gene. The CDR3 DNA reads as TGTGCCAGCAGTTACCTTGACAGAAGCTCCTATAATTCACCCCTCCACTTT. Its protein is CASSYLDRSSYNSPLHF.

The V call is TRBV7-5, the J call TRBJ2-5; the table's D call TRBD2 went unverified against the DNA. TRBV7-5 is flagged as a pseudogene. The CDR3 is 16 amino acids. CDR3 residues: CASSLEVSGYQETQYF. CDR3 bases: TGTGCCAGCAGCTTAGAGGTCAGCGGCTACCAAGAGACCCAGTACTTC.

For the CDR3, the DNA is TGTGCCAGCAGTTCGCAGGAGGGGGCCTCTGGAAACACCATATATTTT. It is translated as CASSSQEGASGNTIYF. This chain joins TRBV28 and TRBJ1-3; 7 bases agree with TRBD1. In germline, CDR1 is MDHEN, CDR2 SYDVKM. This CDR3 region has 16 residues. J lost 0 bases, V lost 4 bases, and 6 bases had no gene match.

V and J are TRBV19 and TRBJ1-3; D remains unclear. Between the trimmed V and J ends, which lost 2 bases and 0 bases, there was a span of 8 bases. The CDR3 extends over 15 amino acids. Germline CDR1 is LNHDA and CDR2 is SQIVND (reference sequence). The CDR3 spells CASSISEASGNTIYF. The CDR3 DNA sequence: TGTGCCAGTAGTATATCAGAAGCCTCTGGAAACACCATATATTTT. The full variable domain, its missing parts supplied by reference TRBV19 and TRBJ1-3, is DGGITQSPKYLFRKEGQNVTLSCEQNLNHDAMYWYRQDPGQGLRLIYYSQIVNDFQKGDIAEGYSVSREKKESFPLTVTSAQKNPTAFYLCASSISEASGNTIYFGEGSWLTVV.

This clone was detected only a few times. The chain employs TRBV30 and TRBJ1-4; the D is unclear. The CDR3 has 14 residues. Between the trimmed V and J ends, which lost 2 bases and 0 bases, there was a span of 7 bases. CDR1 is GTSNPN, CDR2 SVGIG, per germline (reference sequence). In DNA form, the CDR3 reads TGTGCCTGGAGTCCCCAGCCAACTAATGAAAAACTGTTTTTT. Encoded protein: CAWSPQPTNEKLFF. Drawing the rest from reference TRBV30 and TRBJ1-4, the complete variable domain is SQTIHQWPATLVQPVGSPLSLECTVEGTSNPNLYWYRQAAGRGLQLLFYSVGIGQISSEVPQNLSASRPQDRQFILSSKKLLLSDSGFYLCAWSPQPTNEKLFFGSGTQLSVL.

The chain joins TRBV4-1 to TRBJ2-2; D assignment may be TRBD1 or TRBD2 (5 bases each). The CDR3 totals 16 residues. V lost 4 bases and J lost 1, with 13 bases in between. Germline loops: CDR1 MGHRA, CDR2 YSYEKL. The CDR3 sequence is CASSPRDPWNTGELFF. The CDR3 DNA is TGCGCCAGCAGCCCAAGGGACCCTTGGAACACCGGGGAGCTGTTTTTT.

The J gene is TRBJ1-2, the V gene TRBV29-1; D uncertain. This CDR3 is 12 amino acids long. CDR1 is SQVTM, CDR2 ANQGSEA, per germline. Trimming pared 6 bases from V and 5 bases from J, leaving 13 bases between. The CDR3 spells CSVFTETYGYTF. The CDR3 bases are TGCAGCGTCTTCACAGAGACTTATGGCTACACCTTC.

This sequence joins TRBV6-8 and TRBJ1-6; a possible D gene is TRBD1 (6 bases). CDR1 is MNHGY and CDR2 is SAAAGT in the germline V gene. This CDR3 comprises 15 residues. V was shortened by 4 bases and J by 6 bases, with 13 bases between the two germline ends. CDR3 residues: CASSWTGQRNSPLHF. CDR3 sequence (DNA): TGTGCCAGCAGTTGGACGGGACAACGTAATTCACCCCTCCACTTT.

The V call is TRBV11-3, the J call TRBJ2-2, with D uncertain. The CDR3 covers 14 residues. The germline V gene has CDR1 SGHNT and CDR2 YENEEA. The germline V and J ends were trimmed by 3 bases and 1 base, with 6 bases remaining between them. In DNA form, the CDR3 reads TGTGCCAGCAGCTTTGGCAGGAACACCGGGGAGCTGTTTTTT. Translation gives CASSFGRNTGELFF.

The CDR3 DNA is TGTGCCAGCAGCTCAACCCATTATAGCAATCAGCCCCAGCATTTT. Translation: CASSSTHYSNQPQHF. The chain links TRBV7-5 to TRBJ1-5. TRBV7-5 is reported as a pseudogene. The CDR3 consists of 15 residues.

The chain recombines TRBV18 with TRBJ2-1; D ambiguous. Germline loops: CDR1 KGHSH, CDR2 LQKENI. This CDR3 is 15 amino acids long. The germline V and J ends were trimmed by 3 bases and 1 base, with 10 bases remaining between them. The CDR3 DNA reads TGTGCCAGCTCACCCGACTTACCATCCTACAATGAGCAGTTCTTC. Translation: CASSPDLPSYNEQFF.

A single count supports this clone. The chain couples TRBV6-8 to TRBJ2-3; 11 bases fit TRBD2. Looked up from germline, CDR1 is MNHGY and CDR2 is SAAAGT. V dropped 10 bases and J dropped 5; count of bases not matched to a gene: 8. The CDR3 sequence is 14 residues long. CDR3 region: CAIRLAGLVDTQYF. As DNA, the CDR3 is TGTGCCATCAGACTAGCGGGGTTAGTAGATACGCAGTATTTT.

This rearrangement joins TRBV1 to TRBJ1-3. TRBV1 is described as a pseudogene. The CDR3 spans 13 residues. For the CDR3, the DNA is TGCGCCAGCAGCCAAGTGTGGATGGACACCATATATTTT. Translating gives CASSQVWMDTIYF.

The chain employs TRBV11-3 and TRBJ2-1, with D possibly matching TRBD1 (5 bases). Looked up from germline, CDR1 is SGHNT and CDR2 is YENEEA. V lost 1 base to trimming and J lost 0 bases, with 10 bases between them. CDR3 size: 16 residues. This CDR3 reads CASSLVAGRSYNEQFF. In DNA form, the CDR3 reads TGTGCCAGCAGCTTAGTCGCAGGGCGCTCCTACAATGAGCAGTTCTTC.

This chain uses TRBV29-1 with TRBJ2-5, with D perhaps TRBD1 (6 bases). V shed 4 bases and J shed 4 bases, with 13 bases lying between them. Per germline, CDR1 SQVTM and CDR2 ANQGSEA. CDR3 length: 13 residues. DNA for the CDR3: TGCAGCGTTGGTTTGGGGGCAACAGAGACCCAGTACTTC. Residues: CSVGLGATETQYF.

This chain joins TRBV4-1 and TRBJ2-6, with D perhaps matching TRBD1 or TRBD2 (6 bases each). Per the germline V gene, CDR1 is MGHRA and CDR2 is YSYEKL. CDR3 length: 21 residues. V lost 2 bases to trimming and J lost 0 bases, with 23 bases between them. CDR3 protein: CASSQTHLGGKLASGANVLTF. The CDR3 DNA sequence: TGCGCCAGCAGCCAAACACACCTAGGGGGGAAGCTGGCCTCTGGGGCCAACGTCCTGACTTTC.